The 18 T cell receptor beta chains given below trace back to one sample, sequenced in a study of PD-1 blockade in classical Hodgkin lymphoma. Sequencing was performed with immunoSEQ multiplex PCR; in TCRdb, only in-frame clones are kept and a portion is missing. In the table there are under 25,000 clones, about 80% of which are singletons. Regarding time point: cycle 4 day 1 (C4D1), after more than five weeks of nivolumab. All patients relapsed after autologous stem cell transplantation, and brentuximab vedotin exposure varied. Sample: peripheral blood mononuclear cells (PBMCs), taken before the fourth cycle of nivolumab. The receptors derive from a human donor with classical Hodgkin lymphoma.

The chain recombines TRBV13 with TRBJ2-7; weak D call: TRBD2 (5 bases). The V gene's germline CDR1 is PRHDT and CDR2 FYEKMQ (reference sequence). V was trimmed by 0 bases and J by 2 bases, leaving 11 bases between them. This CDR3 is 15 amino acids long. Here the CDR3 DNA reads TGTGCCAGCAGCTTAGGTCCGGGATCCGCCTACGAGCAGTACTTC. This gives the protein CASSLGPGSAYEQYF.

J is TRBJ1-2 and V is TRBV20-1; D is undetermined. The CDR3 has 10 residues. In germline, CDR1 is DFQATT, CDR2 SNEGSKA (reference sequence). With 6 bases removed from V and 7 bases from J, the gap between germline ends came to 9 bases. The chain's CDR3 is CSAMARGYTF. The CDR3 DNA follows: TGCAGTGCGATGGCGCGTGGCTACACCTTC.

By its share, this clone is large. This sequence joins TRBV9 and TRBJ1-5; TRBD1 might be the D (6 bases). The CDR3 consists of 15 residues. CDR1 is SGDLS and CDR2 is YYNGEE in the germline V gene. Trimming left V 3 bases short and J 6 bases short, with 16 bases between. CDR3 coding DNA: TGTGCCAGCAGCGAGACCCCAGGGGTCGGTCAGCCCCAGCATTTT. Amino acid sequence: CASSETPGVGQPQHF.

CDR3 residues: CSARDSYEQYF. DNA for the CDR3: TGCAGTGCTAGAGATAGCTACGAGCAGTACTTC. The chain uses TRBV20-1 and TRBJ2-7; no firm D call. The CDR3 covers 11 residues. The V end was cut by 0 bases, the J end by 3 bases, with 3 bases between. Germline CDR1 DFQATT, CDR2 SNEGSKA (reference sequence).

The chain has TRBV18 and TRBJ2-1; 8 positions agree with TRBD1. V gave up 6 bases and J gave up 7 bases; unmatched junction bases: 11. Looked up from germline, CDR1 is KGHSH and CDR2 is LQKENI. This CDR3 has 15 amino acids. CDR3 region: CASSRTGSRGNEQFF. The CDR3 bases are TGTGCCAGCTCCAGGACAGGGAGCCGCGGGAATGAGCAGTTCTTC.

CDR3 in amino acids: CASSLGDTIYF. The CDR3 DNA sequence: TGTGCCAGCAGCCTAGGAGACACCATATATTTT. V and J are TRBV7-9 and TRBJ1-3, with unresolved D. CDR3 length: 11 residues. Trimming stripped 5 bases from V and 8 bases from J, with 7 bases between. Germline V gene sequence: CDR1 SEHNR, CDR2 FQNEAQ (reference sequence).

Concerning this clone: The junction departs from germline at one end; a sequencing error may be responsible. The chain uses TRBV6-6 and TRBJ2-3; 8 bases agree with TRBD2. Germline-derived CDR1 and CDR2 are MNHNY and SVGAGI (reference sequence). The CDR3 covers 13 residues. The CDR3 sequence is CASSPISGVPMVF. DNA of the CDR3: TGTGCCAGCAGTCCCATTAGCGGGGTCCCCATGGTTTTT.

The rearrangement uses TRBV5-4 and TRBJ1-5; no clear D. With 0 bases removed from V and 4 bases from J, the gap between germline ends came to 11 bases. The CDR3 spans 15 residues. Per germline, CDR1 SGHNT and CDR2 YYREEE (reference sequence). The CDR3 loop is CASSLAGTGNQPQHF. In DNA form, the CDR3 reads TGTGCCAGCAGCTTGGCCGGAACCGGGAATCAGCCCCAGCATTTT.

The chain has TRBV6-5 and TRBJ1-1, with D unresolved. Germline assignment: CDR1 MNHEY and CDR2 SVGAGI. The CDR3 runs to 9 residues. V shed 7 bases and J shed 8 bases, with 5 bases lying between them. DNA for the CDR3: TGTGCCAGCAATAAGGAAGCTTTCTTT. Translated, it gives CASNKEAFF.

The CDR3 DNA sequence: TGTGCCATACATGGGAGGATACGACCCCCACCCCTCCACTTT. Protein product: CAIHGRIRPPPLHF. V gene TRBV19 combines with J gene TRBJ1-6, with no clear D. This CDR3 is 14 amino acids long. In germline, CDR1 is LNHDA, CDR2 SQIVND (reference sequence). With 10 bases removed from V and 11 bases from J, the gap between germline ends came to 21 bases.

This clone appeared a few times. J is TRBJ1-3 and V is TRBV7-9; D unclear. V lost 6 bases to trimming and J lost 0 bases, with 9 bases between them. Germline assignment: CDR1 SEHNR and CDR2 FQNEAQ (reference sequence). The CDR3 is 14 amino acids. In DNA form, the CDR3 reads TGTGCCAGCAGGCGCCCAGCCTCTGGAAACACCATATATTTT. This encodes CASRRPASGNTIYF.

This sequence joins TRBV4-1 and TRBJ2-7; 8 positions agree with TRBD2. The V gene end was trimmed by 4 bases and the J gene end by 2 bases; junction bases not matched to a gene: 7. Germline values: CDR1 MGHRA, CDR2 YSYEKL. The CDR3 runs 15 residues. The CDR3 DNA follows: TGCGCCAGCAGCCGATCACTTAGCGGGGCCTACGAGCAGTACTTC. Its translation: CASSRSLSGAYEQYF.

The V call is TRBV12-5, the J call TRBJ2-3, with 12 nucleotides matching TRBD2. V lost 0 bases to trimming and J lost 3 bases; unmatched junction nucleotides: 1. The CDR3 runs 16 residues. Germline lookup yields CDR1 LGHNT and CDR2 FRNRAP. CDR3 protein: CASGLVLAGGTDTQYF. For the CDR3, the DNA is TGTGCTAGTGGTTTGGTACTAGCGGGAGGTACAGATACGCAGTATTTT.

The sample holds a few counts of this clone. The CDR3, as DNA: TGTGCCAGCAAGGGACTAGCGGGAGAGACCCAGTACTTC. Translation gives CASKGLAGETQYF. V usage is TRBV5-6 and J usage is TRBJ2-5, with TRBD2 identical over 12 bases. Germline trimming cut 6 bases from V and 4 bases from J; bases unmatched to any gene: 1. The CDR3 spans 13 residues. CDR1 is SGHDT and CDR2 is YYEEEE in the germline V gene. The full variable domain, with the rest looked up from reference TRBV5-6 and TRBJ2-5, is DAGVTQSPTHLIKTRGQQVTLRCSPKSGHDTVSWYQQALGQGPQFIFQYYEEEERQRGNFPDRFSGHQFPNYSSELNVNALLLGDSALYLCASKGLAGETQYFGPGTRLLVL.

The rearrangement links TRBV30 to TRBJ2-7; D possibly corresponds to TRBD2 (5 bases). The germline CDR1 and CDR2 sequences are GTSNPN and SVGIG (reference sequence). The CDR3 is made up of 11 amino acids. Deletions cut 1 base from V and 5 bases from J, with 6 bases between. The CDR3 spells CAWSERDEQYF. In DNA form, the CDR3 reads TGTGCCTGGAGTGAGAGGGACGAGCAGTACTTC.

The rearrangement joins TRBV11-3 to TRBJ1-3; D is unresolved. The V and J ends lost 6 bases and 2 bases respectively, with 17 bases between them. The CDR3 is 16 amino acids. Per the germline V gene, CDR1 is SGHNT and CDR2 is YENEEA. In nucleotides, the CDR3 is TGTGCCAGCAGTTTCCGAATATGGTCTCCTGGAAACACCATATATTTT. It translates to CASSFRIWSPGNTIYF.

V gene TRBV6-6 combines with J gene TRBJ2-2; D ambiguous. This CDR3 contains 15 residues. Germline CDR1 reads MNHNY; CDR2 reads SVGAGI (reference sequence). V gave up 4 bases and J gave up 5 bases, with 14 bases separating them. The DNA of the CDR3 is TGTGCCAGCAGTTCAGAACTATGGGGTACCGGGGAGCTGTTTTTT. Amino acids: CASSSELWGTGELFF.

This sequence joins TRBV19 and TRBJ1-5; a weak D match, TRBD1 (5 bases). The CDR3 contains 17 residues. Germline V gives CDR1 LNHDA, CDR2 SQIVND (reference sequence). Deletions cut 5 bases from V and 0 bases from J, with 17 bases between. CDR3 nucleotide sequence: TGTGCCAGTAGTTTGGCCCCCAGGGAATATAGCAATCAGCCCCAGCATTTT. Its protein product is CASSLAPREYSNQPQHF.